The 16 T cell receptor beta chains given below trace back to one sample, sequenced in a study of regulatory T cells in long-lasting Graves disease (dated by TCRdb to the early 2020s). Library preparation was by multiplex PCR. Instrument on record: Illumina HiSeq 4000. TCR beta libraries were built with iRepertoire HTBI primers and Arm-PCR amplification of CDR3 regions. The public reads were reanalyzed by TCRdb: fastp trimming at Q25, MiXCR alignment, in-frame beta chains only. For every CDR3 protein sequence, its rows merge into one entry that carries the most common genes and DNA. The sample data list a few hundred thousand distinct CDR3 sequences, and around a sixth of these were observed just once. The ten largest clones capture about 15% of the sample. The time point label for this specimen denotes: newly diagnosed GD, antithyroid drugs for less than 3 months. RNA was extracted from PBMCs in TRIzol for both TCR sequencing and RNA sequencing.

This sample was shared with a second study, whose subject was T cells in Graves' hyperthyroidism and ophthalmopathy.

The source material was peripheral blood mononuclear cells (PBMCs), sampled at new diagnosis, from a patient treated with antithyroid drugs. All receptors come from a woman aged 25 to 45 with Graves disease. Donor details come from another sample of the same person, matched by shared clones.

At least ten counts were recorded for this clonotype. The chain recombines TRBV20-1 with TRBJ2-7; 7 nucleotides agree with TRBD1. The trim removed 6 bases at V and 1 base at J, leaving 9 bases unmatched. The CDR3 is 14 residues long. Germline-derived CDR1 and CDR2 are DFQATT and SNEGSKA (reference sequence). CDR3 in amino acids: CSAPLPGQSYEQYF. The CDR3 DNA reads TGCAGTGCACCACTTCCGGGACAGTCCTACGAGCAGTACTTC.

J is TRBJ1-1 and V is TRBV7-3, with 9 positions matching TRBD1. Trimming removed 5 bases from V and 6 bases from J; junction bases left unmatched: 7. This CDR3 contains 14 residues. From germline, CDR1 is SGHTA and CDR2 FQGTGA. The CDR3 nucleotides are TGTGCCAGCAGCCCAGGGACAGGGAATGCTGAAGCTTTCTTT. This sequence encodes CASSPGTGNAEAFF.

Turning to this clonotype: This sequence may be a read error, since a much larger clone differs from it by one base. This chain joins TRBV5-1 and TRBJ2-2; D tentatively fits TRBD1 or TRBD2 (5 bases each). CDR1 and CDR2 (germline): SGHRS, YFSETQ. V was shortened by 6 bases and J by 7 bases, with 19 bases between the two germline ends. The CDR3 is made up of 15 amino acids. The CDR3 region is CASTPLGVEDGELFF. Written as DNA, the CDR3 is TGCGCCAGCACCCCGCTGGGGGTCGAAGACGGGGAGCTGTTTTTT.

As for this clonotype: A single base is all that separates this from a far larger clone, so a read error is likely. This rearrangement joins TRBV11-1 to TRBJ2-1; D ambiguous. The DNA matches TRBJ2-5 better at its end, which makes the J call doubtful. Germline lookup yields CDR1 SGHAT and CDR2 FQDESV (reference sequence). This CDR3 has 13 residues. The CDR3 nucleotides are TGTGCCAGCAGCTTCGTCCGGCAAGAGGCCCAGTACTTC. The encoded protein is CASSFVRQEAQYF.

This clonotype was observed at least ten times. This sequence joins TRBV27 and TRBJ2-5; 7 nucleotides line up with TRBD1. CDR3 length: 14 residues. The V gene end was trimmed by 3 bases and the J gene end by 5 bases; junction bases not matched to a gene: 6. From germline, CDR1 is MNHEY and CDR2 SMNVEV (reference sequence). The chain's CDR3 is CASSLVGGTETQYF. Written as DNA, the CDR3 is TGTGCCAGCAGTTTGGTAGGGGGCACGGAGACCCAGTACTTC.

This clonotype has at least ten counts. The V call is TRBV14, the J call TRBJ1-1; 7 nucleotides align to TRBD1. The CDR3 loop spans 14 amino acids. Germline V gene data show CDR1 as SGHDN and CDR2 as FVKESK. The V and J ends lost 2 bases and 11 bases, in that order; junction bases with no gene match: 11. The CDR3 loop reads CASSQPTGLDVAFF. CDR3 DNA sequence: TGTGCCAGCAGCCAACCGACAGGGTTGGATGTCGCTTTCTTT.

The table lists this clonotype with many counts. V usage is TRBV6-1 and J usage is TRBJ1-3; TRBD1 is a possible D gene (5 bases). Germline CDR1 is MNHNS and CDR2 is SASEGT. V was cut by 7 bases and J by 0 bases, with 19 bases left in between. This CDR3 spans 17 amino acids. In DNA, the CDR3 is TGTGCCAGCATCGTGGGGGAGAGGAGATACTCTGGAAACACCATATATTTT. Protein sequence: CASIVGERRYSGNTIYF.

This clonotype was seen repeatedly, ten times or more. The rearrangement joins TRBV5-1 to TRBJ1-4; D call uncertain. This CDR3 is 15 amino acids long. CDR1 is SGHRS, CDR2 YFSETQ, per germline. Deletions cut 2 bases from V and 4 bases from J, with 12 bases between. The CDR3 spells CASSFYPDINEKLFF. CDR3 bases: TGCGCCAGCAGCTTTTATCCAGACATTAATGAAAAACTGTTTTTT.

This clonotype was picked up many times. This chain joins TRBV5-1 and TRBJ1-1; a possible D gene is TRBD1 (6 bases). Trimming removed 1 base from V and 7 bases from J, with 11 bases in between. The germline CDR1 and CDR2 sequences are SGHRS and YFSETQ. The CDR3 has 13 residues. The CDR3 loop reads CASSLTGPIEAFF. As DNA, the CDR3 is TGCGCCAGCAGCTTGACAGGGCCCATTGAAGCTTTCTTT.

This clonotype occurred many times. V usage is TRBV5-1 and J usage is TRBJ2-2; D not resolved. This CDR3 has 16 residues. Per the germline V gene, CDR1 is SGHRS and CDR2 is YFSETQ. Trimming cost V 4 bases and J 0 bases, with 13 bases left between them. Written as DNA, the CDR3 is TGCGCCAGCAGCCCCTTGCAGTTCGCGAACACCGGGGAGCTGTTTTTT. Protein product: CASSPLQFANTGELFF.

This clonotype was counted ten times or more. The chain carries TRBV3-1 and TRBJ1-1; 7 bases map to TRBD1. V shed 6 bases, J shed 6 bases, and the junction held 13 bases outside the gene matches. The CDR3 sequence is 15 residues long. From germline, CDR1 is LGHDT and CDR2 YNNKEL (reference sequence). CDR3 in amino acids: CASSPQDRVFSEAFF. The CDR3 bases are TGTGCCAGCAGTCCCCAAGACAGGGTCTTTTCTGAAGCTTTCTTT.

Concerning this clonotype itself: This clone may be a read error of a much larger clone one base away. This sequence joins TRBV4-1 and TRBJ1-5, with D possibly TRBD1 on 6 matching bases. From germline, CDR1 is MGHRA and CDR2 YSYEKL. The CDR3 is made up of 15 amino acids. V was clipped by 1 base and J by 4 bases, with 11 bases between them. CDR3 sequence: CASSQGQARNQPQHF. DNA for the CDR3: TGCGCCAGCAGCCAAGGACAGGCTAGAAATCAGCCCCAGCATTTT.

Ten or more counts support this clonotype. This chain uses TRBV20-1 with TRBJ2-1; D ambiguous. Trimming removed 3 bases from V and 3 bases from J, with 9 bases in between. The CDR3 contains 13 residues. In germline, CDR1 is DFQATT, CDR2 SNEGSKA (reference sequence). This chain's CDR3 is CSASQPSYNEQFF. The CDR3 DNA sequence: TGCAGTGCTAGCCAGCCCAGCTACAATGAGCAGTTCTTC.

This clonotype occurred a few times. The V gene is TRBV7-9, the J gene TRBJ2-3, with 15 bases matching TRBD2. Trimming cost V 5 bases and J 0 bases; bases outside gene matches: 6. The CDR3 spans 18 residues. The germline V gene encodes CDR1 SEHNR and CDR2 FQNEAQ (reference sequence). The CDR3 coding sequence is TGTGCCAGCAGCCGACCCGGGACTAGCGGGGGGAGCACAGATACGCAGTATTTT. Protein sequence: CASSRPGTSGGSTDTQYF.

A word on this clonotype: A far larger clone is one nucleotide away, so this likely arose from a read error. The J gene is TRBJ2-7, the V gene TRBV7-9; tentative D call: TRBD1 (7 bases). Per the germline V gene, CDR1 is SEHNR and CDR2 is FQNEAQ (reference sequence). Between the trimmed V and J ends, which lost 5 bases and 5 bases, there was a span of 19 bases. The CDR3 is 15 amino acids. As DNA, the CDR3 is TGTGCCAGCAGCCCAGTGCGGGACAGATTCAACGAGCAGTACTTC. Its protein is CASSPVRDRFNEQYF.

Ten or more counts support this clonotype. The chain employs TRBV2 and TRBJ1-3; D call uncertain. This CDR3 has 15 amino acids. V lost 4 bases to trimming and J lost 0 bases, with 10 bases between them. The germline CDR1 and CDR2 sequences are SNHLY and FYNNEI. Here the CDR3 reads CASSAPGPSGNTIYF. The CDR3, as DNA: TGTGCCAGCAGTGCGCCAGGCCCCTCTGGAAACACCATATATTTT.